Listed below are T cell receptor beta chains from one sample, sequenced in a study of beta chain features in type 1 diabetes. Using immunoSEQ multiplex PCR, the repertoire was profiled, and TCRdb retains in-frame clones only, with some absent. The sample contains just over 600,000 clones, roughly a sixth of which appear only once. Material: naive CD4+ T cells from blood. All receptors come from a man younger than 35 in good health. CDR3s include the opening cysteine and the closing phenylalanine or tryptophan. D genes are given only for firm matches. Size values are once, few and many counts, or a class for expanded clones, and some rows have none.

- | TRBJ2-7 | few | TRBV19 | TGTGCCACGGCCAGGGCGGTTCCGTTCTACGAGCAGTACTTC | CATARAVPFYEQYF
- | TRBJ2-1 | - | TRBV13 | TGTGCCAGCAGCTTAGAGGGTTGGGGCGAGTCCTACAATGAGCAGTTCTTC | CASSLEGWGESYNEQFF
- | TRBJ1-6 | - | TRBV7-9 | TGTGCCAGCAGCTTAGGGCTTAATTCACCCCTCCACTTT | CASSLGLNSPLHF
TRBD1 | TRBJ1-2 | few | TRBV7-2 | TGTGCCAGCAGCTTAACAGGGGGAGCTAACTATGGCTACACCTTC | CASSLTGGANYGYTF
- | TRBJ2-3 | - | TRBV28 | TGTGCCAGCAGTTTCACCCGGGGGCATGGAGATACGCAGTATTTT | CASSFTRGHGDTQYF
- | TRBJ1-1 | - | TRBV28 | TGTGCCAGCAGACGGGAGATCAAGGCTTTCTTT | CASRREIKAFF
- | TRBJ2-5 | - | TRBV5-1 | TGCGCCAGCAGCCAGGGAATTGAGACCCAGTACTTC | CASSQGIETQYF
- | TRBJ1-2 | - | TRBV12-2 | TGTGCAAGTCGCCAAGACAGCCCTAGGGGCTACACCTTC | CASRQDSPRGYTF
- | TRBJ1-2 | - | TRBV5-4 | TGTGCCAGCAGCTTAGGCCGGGGAGGGCGCGGCTACACCTTC | CASSLGRGGRGYTF
TRBD1 | TRBJ1-1 | - | TRBV11-2 | TGTGCCAGCAGCTTAGATGGCAGGGGGCTAGCTTTCTTT | CASSLDGRGLAFF
- | TRBJ1-3 | - | TRBV5-4 | TGTGCCAGCAGCTTCGGGACACAAGGAAACACCATATATTTT | CASSFGTQGNTIYF
- | TRBJ2-3 | few | TRBV5-1 | TGCGCCAGCAGCTTGGTGCGGGTTAAGGGGGATACGCAGTATTTT | CASSLVRVKGDTQYF
- | TRBJ2-7 | few | TRBV2 | TGTGCCAGCAGCCGAGACTCCTACGAGCAGTACTTC | CASSRDSYEQYF
- | TRBJ1-6 | few | TRBV2 | TGTGCCAGCTGCAGGGTCTCCTATAATTCACCCCTCCACTTT | CASCRVSYNSPLHF
- | TRBJ2-7 | - | TRBV29-1 | TGCAGCGTCGCCGGGGTAAGCTACTACGAGCAGTACTTC | CSVAGVSYYEQYF
TRBD2 | TRBJ2-1 | - | TRBV2 | TGTGCCAGCAATGACGGGACTAGCGGGAGGGCGTCCTACAATGAGCAGTTCTTC | CASNDGTSGRASYNEQFF
- | TRBJ2-7 | few | TRBV7-2 | TGTGCCAGCAGCTTCGGACTCTACGAGCAGTACTTC | CASSFGLYEQYF
- | TRBJ2-6 | - | TRBV7-2 | TGTGCCAGCAGCTTACGGGGGCTAACGGGCTCTGGGGCCAACGTCCTGACTTTC | CASSLRGLTGSGANVLTF
- | TRBJ2-7 | few | TRBV11-2 | TGTGCCAGCAGCTTAAGGGGGGTTTACGAGCAGTACTTC | CASSLRGVYEQYF
TRBD1 | TRBJ1-4 | few | TRBV18 | TGTGCCAGCTCACCTGGGACAGGTTCTAATGAAAAACTGTTTTTT | CASSPGTGSNEKLFF
- | TRBJ2-3 | few | TRBV7-9 | TGTGCCAGCAGCATAAGACAGGACACAGATACGCAGTATTTT | CASSIRQDTDTQYF
- | TRBJ2-3 | few | TRBV9 | TGTGCCAGCAGCGTAAGGGCTAGCACAGATACGCAGTATTTT | CASSVRASTDTQYF
- | TRBJ2-5 | - | TRBV7-7 | TGTGCCAGCAGCTCCAGGGGGGAAGAGACCCAGTACTTC | CASSSRGEETQYF
TRBD1 | TRBJ1-2 | - | TRBV18 | TGTGCCAGCTCACCAGACAGGGCGGTCTATGGCTACACCTTC | CASSPDRAVYGYTF
- | TRBJ2-1 | few | TRBV9 | TGTGCCAGCAGCGTAGATACAGGGAATAATGAGCAGTTCTTC | CASSVDTGNNEQFF
TRBD1 | TRBJ1-2 | few | TRBV7-3 | TGTGCCAGCAGCTTATCCGCAGGGGGCTATGATGGCTACACCTTC | CASSLSAGGYDGYTF
TRBD2 | TRBJ2-7 | - | TRBV9 | TGTGCCAGCAGCTCAAGACTAGCGGGCGAGCAGTACTTC | CASSSRLAGEQYF
- | TRBJ2-7 | - | TRBV5-4 | TGTGCCAGCAGCTTGGCCGCGAGACAGTCACAGTACTTC | CASSLAARQSQYF
TRBD1 | TRBJ1-4 | few | TRBV7-2 | TGTGCCAGCAGCTTCAGGGGGAGAGGTGAAAAACTGTTTTTT | CASSFRGRGEKLFF
TRBD1 | TRBJ2-5 | few | TRBV14 | TGTGCCAGCAGCCGTAGACAGGGGGTCCAAGAGACCCAGTACTTC | CASSRRQGVQETQYF